The entry below describes one T cell receptor beta chain. The germline gives CDR1 KGHSH, CDR2 LQKENI. Trimming left V 0 bases short and J 0 bases short, with 6 bases between. The length of the CDR3 is 14 residues. This sample is part of a study of T cell responses to AZD1222 COVID-19 vaccine. TCRdb's table, derived via immunoSEQ multiplex PCR, lists solely in-frame clones and lacks some. The table includes 95,000 to 100,000 clones, roughly 90% detected once. The sample in question was peripheral blood, obtained on day 0 of AZD1222 vaccination. The receptor's source is an adult in good health. The chain links TRBV18 to TRBJ2-7; D unclear. This CDR3 reads CASSPPAGSYEQYF. CDR3 bases: TGTGCCAGCTCACCACCGGCAGGCTCCTACGAGCAGTACTTC. Filled out from reference TRBV18 and TRBJ2-7, the complete variable domain reads NAGVMQNPRHLVRRRGQEARLRCSPMKGHSHVYWYRQLPEEGLKFMVYLQKENIIDESGMPKERFSAEFPKEGPSILRIQQVVRGDSAAYFCASSPPAGSYEQYFGPGTRLTVT.